One sample yielded the 17 T cell receptor beta chains listed below, sequenced in a study of shared clonotypes between healthy human individuals. The method was immunoSEQ multiplex PCR; TCRdb's version includes in-frame clones alone and lacks a portion of them. The table includes approximately 480,000 clones, 75% to 80% detected once. Sequencing was performed on PBMCs. All receptors come from a woman aged 35 to 49 in good health. Some clones in this sample may be carry-over from other donors' samples.

This clone was observed a few times. The chain couples TRBV5-6 to TRBJ2-3; D remains unclear. The germline gives CDR1 SGHDT, CDR2 YYEEEE. V lost 3 bases, J lost 6 bases, and 11 bases lay in between. CDR3 length: 13 residues. The CDR3 DNA sequence: TGTGCCAGCAGCTCCGGGTATTCGGATACGCAGTATTTT. It yields the protein CASSSGYSDTQYF.

The chain employs TRBV6-4 and TRBJ2-1; 10 positions agree with TRBD2. The CDR3 spans 16 residues. V lost 6 bases, J lost 2 bases, and 7 bases stayed unmatched. Germline V gene sequence: CDR1 MRHNA, CDR2 SNTAGT. Here the CDR3 reads CASSPIAGGAYNEQFF. The CDR3 DNA reads as TGTGCCAGCAGCCCAATAGCGGGAGGCGCCTACAATGAGCAGTTCTTC.

This clone has just a few counts. The chain combines TRBV10-3 with TRBJ1-1, with a tentative D call TRBD1 (6 bases). The CDR3 contains 15 residues. Trimming took off 4 bases at V and 0 bases at J, with 12 bases between the two ends. The germline gives CDR1 ENHRY, CDR2 SYGVKD. The CDR3 region is CAISGRDTMNTEAFF. The CDR3 DNA sequence: TGTGCCATCAGTGGCCGGGACACCATGAACACTGAAGCTTTCTTT.

This clone was seen a few times. The genes are TRBV5-1 and TRBJ2-2, with 7 bases that match TRBD1. CDR3 length: 14 amino acids. V lost 1 base to trimming and J lost 4 bases; unmatched junction nucleotides: 1. Germline V gene sequence: CDR1 SGHRS, CDR2 YFSETQ. This CDR3 is CASSLTGATGELFF. The CDR3, as DNA: TGCGCCAGCAGCTTGACAGGGGCCACCGGGGAGCTGTTTTTT.

This chain joins TRBV4-2 and TRBJ2-2, with 9 bases identical to TRBD2. CDR1 is LGHNA and CDR2 is YNFKEQ in the germline V gene. Unmatched junction bases numbered 5, after V lost 1 base and J lost 5 bases. The CDR3 is 16 residues long. The CDR3 DNA reads as TGTGCCAGCAGCCAAGTGGCGGGAGGGATGACCGGGGAGCTGTTTTTT. Translation gives CASSQVAGGMTGELFF.

The chain recombines TRBV19 with TRBJ2-1, with 9 nucleotides matching TRBD2. The CDR3 covers 15 residues. Trimming took 5 bases from V and 2 from J; bases not matched to a gene: 4. Germline values: CDR1 LNHDA, CDR2 SQIVND (reference sequence). The CDR3 loop is CASSDGLATYNEQFF. In nucleotides, the CDR3 is TGTGCCAGTAGTGACGGACTAGCGACCTACAATGAGCAGTTCTTC.

This chain connects TRBV7-3 to TRBJ2-1; 10 bases align to TRBD2. The CDR3 has 15 amino acids. V was clipped by 5 bases and J by 7 bases; unmatched bases: 8. The germline gives CDR1 SGHTA, CDR2 FQGTGA. This CDR3 reads CASSPLAGAGNEQFF. The CDR3 coding sequence is TGTGCCAGCAGCCCCCTAGCGGGAGCTGGGAATGAGCAGTTCTTC.

CDR3 residues: CASGGGLYNEQFF. The CDR3 bases are TGTGCCAGCGGGGGGGGACTCTACAATGAGCAGTTCTTC. The chain has TRBV7-9 and TRBJ2-1; 7 bases line up with TRBD2. Germline V gene data show CDR1 as SEHNR and CDR2 as FQNEAQ (reference sequence). J lost 3 bases, V lost 8 bases, and 4 bases had no gene match. The CDR3 consists of 13 residues.

The V and J genes are TRBV2 and TRBJ2-1, with 9 positions matching TRBD2. From germline, CDR1 is SNHLY and CDR2 FYNNEI. Losses at the gene ends were 6 bases for V and 6 bases for J; bases not matched to a gene: 9. The CDR3 has 15 residues. The CDR3 DNA is TGTGCCAGCAGGACTAATAGCGGGAGAGCCAATGAGCAGTTCTTC. Protein: CASRTNSGRANEQFF.

This clone was seen only a few times. The V and J genes are TRBV7-2 and TRBJ2-3; 7 nucleotides align to TRBD1. The CDR3 runs to 15 residues. The V gene end was trimmed by 5 bases and the J gene end by 0 bases; junction bases not matched to a gene: 5. Germline V gives CDR1 SGHTA, CDR2 FQGNSA. The CDR3 is CASSPNRGSTDTQYF. For the CDR3, the DNA is TGTGCCAGCAGCCCTAACAGGGGTAGCACAGATACGCAGTATTTT.

The chain combines TRBV7-2 with TRBJ1-1; 12 bases match TRBD1. The germline gives CDR1 SGHTA, CDR2 FQGNSA. CDR3 size: 17 residues. The trim removed 7 bases at V and 1 base at J, leaving 10 bases unmatched. DNA for the CDR3: TGTGCCAGCACCGAAATCGGGACAGGGGGCGCGAACACTGAAGCTTTCTTT. As protein: CASTEIGTGGANTEAFF.

The rearrangement uses TRBV6-1 and TRBJ2-1, with TRBD2 matching 11 bases. Germline V gene lookup returns CDR1 MNHNS and CDR2 SASEGT. The J segment lost 8 bases and the V segment lost 2 bases, leaving 8 bases of the junction unmatched. The length of the CDR3 is 16 residues. Written as DNA, the CDR3 is TGTGCCAGCAGTGAACCACTAGCGGGAGATTTCCATGAGCAGTTCTTC. It translates to CASSEPLAGDFHEQFF.

The chain uses TRBV5-1 and TRBJ2-1; 7 bases align to TRBD1. The germline CDR1 and CDR2 sequences are SGHRS and YFSETQ. This CDR3 has 14 residues. Trimming removed 4 bases from V and 10 bases from J; junction bases left unmatched: 11. CDR3 DNA sequence: TGCGCCAGCAGCATAAACCCAGGGGGTCGGGAGCAGTTCTTC. The encoded protein is CASSINPGGREQFF.

The chain has TRBV5-1 and TRBJ2-1; 10 bases align to TRBD2. The CDR3 has 14 residues. Germline V lookup: CDR1 SGHRS, CDR2 YFSETQ. V lost 1 base, J lost 9 bases, and 4 bases stayed unmatched. The CDR3 loop reads CASSLLAGEGEQFF. The CDR3 nucleotides are TGCGCCAGCAGCTTGCTAGCGGGAGAGGGTGAGCAGTTCTTC.

V gene TRBV14 combines with J gene TRBJ2-7; 7 bases line up with TRBD1. Germline values: CDR1 SGHDN, CDR2 FVKESK. This CDR3 region has 17 residues. V was clipped by 0 bases and J by 3 bases; unmatched bases: 11. The CDR3 protein is CASSQDDLLSGGYEQYF. The DNA for the CDR3 is TGTGCCAGCAGCCAAGACGACCTCCTATCAGGGGGCTACGAGCAGTACTTC.

In the case of this clone: Because it lacks the conserved phenylalanine or tryptophan at the end, this CDR3 is likely a read error. CDR3 protein: CASSLVYGADNQPQHL. The CDR3 nucleotides read TGTGCCAGCAGCTTAGTGTACGGGGCCGACAATCAGCCCCAGCATCTT. The chain links TRBV7-2 to TRBJ1-5; perhaps TRBD1 as D (5 bases). This CDR3 spans 16 amino acids. The germline V gene has CDR1 SGHTA and CDR2 FQGNSA. Trimming took off 1 base at V and 3 bases at J, with 13 bases between the two ends.

This CDR3 is CASCREWTDTQYF. The DNA of the CDR3 is TGTGCCAGCTGTCGAGAGTGGACAGATACGCAGTATTTT. J is TRBJ2-3 and V is TRBV18; D remains ambiguous. The germline V and J ends were trimmed by 7 bases and 3 bases, with 11 bases remaining between them. CDR1 and CDR2 (germline): KGHSH, LQKENI. CDR3 length equals 13 residues.